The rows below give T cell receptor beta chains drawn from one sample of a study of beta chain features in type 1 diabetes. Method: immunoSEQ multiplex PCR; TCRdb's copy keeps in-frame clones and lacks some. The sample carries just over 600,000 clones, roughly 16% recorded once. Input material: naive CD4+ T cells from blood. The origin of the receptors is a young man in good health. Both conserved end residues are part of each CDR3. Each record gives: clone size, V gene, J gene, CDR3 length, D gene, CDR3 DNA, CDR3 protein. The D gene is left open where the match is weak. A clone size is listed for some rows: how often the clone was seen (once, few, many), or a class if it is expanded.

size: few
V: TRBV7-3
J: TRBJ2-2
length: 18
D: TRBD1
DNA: TGTGCCAGCAGCTCCTACCGGATGAGCCAGGGGGCTGACGGGGAGCTGTTTTTT
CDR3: CASSSYRMSQGADGELFF

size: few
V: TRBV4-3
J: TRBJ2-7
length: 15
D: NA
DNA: TGCGCCAGCAGCCAAGATGGGAAAGGGAGCTGGGAGCAGTACTTC
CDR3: CASSQDGKGSWEQYF

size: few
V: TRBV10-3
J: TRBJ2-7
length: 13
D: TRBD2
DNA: TGTGCCATCAGTGACGGGGGGACGGGGGAGCAGTACTTC
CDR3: CAISDGGTGEQYF

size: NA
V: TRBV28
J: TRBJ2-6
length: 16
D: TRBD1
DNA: TGTGCCAGCATCACGAAGGGGGCCCCTGGGGCCAACGTCCTGACTTTC
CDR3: CASITKGAPGANVLTF

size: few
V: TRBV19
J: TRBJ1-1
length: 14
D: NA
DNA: TGTGCCAGTAGTGCCTTTCAAGGGGTCACTGAAGCTTTCTTT
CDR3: CASSAFQGVTEAFF

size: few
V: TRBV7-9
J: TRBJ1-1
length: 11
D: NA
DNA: TGTGCCAGCAGCTTAGCTTCTGAAGCTTTCTTT
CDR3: CASSLASEAFF

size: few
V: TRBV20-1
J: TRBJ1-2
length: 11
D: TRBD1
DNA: TGCAGTGCTAGAGACCCGGGACAGGGCAGCTTC
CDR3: CSARDPGQGSF

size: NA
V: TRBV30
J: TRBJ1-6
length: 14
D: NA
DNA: TGTGCCTGGGCCCTGCGGAGGGGGGATTCACCCCTCCACTTT
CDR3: CAWALRRGDSPLHF

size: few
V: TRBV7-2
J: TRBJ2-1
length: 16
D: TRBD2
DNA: TGTGCCAGCAGCTCCGCCCGGAGCGGGAGGGGAAATGAGCAGTTCTTC
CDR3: CASSSARSGRGNEQFF

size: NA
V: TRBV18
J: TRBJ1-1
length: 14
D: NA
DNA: TGTGCCAGCTCACGGGCGGGGGACGGCTCTGAAGCTTTCTTT
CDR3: CASSRAGDGSEAFF

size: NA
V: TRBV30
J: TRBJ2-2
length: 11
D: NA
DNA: TGTGCCTGGAGTGTATACCAGGAGCTGTTTTTT
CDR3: CAWSVYQELFF

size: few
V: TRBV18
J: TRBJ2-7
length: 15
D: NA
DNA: TGTGCCAGCTCACCGGCCCCAGGGGGGTCCTACGAGCAGTACTTC
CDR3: CASSPAPGGSYEQYF

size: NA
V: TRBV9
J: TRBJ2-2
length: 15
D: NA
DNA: TGTGCCAGCAGCGTAGAAGGCGGGGTGGCCGGGGAGCTGTTTTTT
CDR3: CASSVEGGVAGELFF

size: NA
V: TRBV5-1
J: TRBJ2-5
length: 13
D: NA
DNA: TGCGCCAGCAGCTCCCTGGGTGAAGAGACCCAGTACTTC
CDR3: CASSSLGEETQYF

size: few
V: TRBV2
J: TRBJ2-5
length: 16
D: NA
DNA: TGTGCCAGCAGTACGCTACTATCTGAGCGTCCCGAGACCCAGTACTTC
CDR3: CASSTLLSERPETQYF

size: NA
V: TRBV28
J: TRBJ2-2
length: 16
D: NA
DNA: TGTGCCAGCAGTTTATTCGGGTCCCCGAACACCGGGGAGCTGTTTTTT
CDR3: CASSLFGSPNTGELFF

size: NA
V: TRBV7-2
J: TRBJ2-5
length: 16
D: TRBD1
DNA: TGTGCCAGCAGCCGAAGCTCCGGGACAGGGGAAGAGACCCAGTACTTC
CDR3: CASSRSSGTGEETQYF

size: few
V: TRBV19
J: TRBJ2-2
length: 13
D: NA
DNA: TGTGCCAGTAGTGCTCCGAACACCGGGGAGCTGTTTTTT
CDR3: CASSAPNTGELFF

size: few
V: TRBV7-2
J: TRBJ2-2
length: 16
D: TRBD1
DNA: TGTGCCAGCAGCTCCTTCCGGGACAGGGGGCGCGGGGAGCTGTTTTTT
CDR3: CASSSFRDRGRGELFF

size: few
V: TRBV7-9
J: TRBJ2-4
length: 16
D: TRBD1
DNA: TGTGCCAGCAGCCCTCAGGGGGCGGGGGCCAAAAACATTCAGTACTTC
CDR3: CASSPQGAGAKNIQYF

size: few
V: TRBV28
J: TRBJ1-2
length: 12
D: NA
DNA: TGTGCCAGCAGTTTCCCTCCCTATGGCTACACCTTC
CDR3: CASSFPPYGYTF

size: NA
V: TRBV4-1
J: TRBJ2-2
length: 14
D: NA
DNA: TGCGCCAGCAGCCAAGATTGGCAGTCCGGGGAGCTGTTTTTT
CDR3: CASSQDWQSGELFF